This T cell receptor (beta chain) was found in a study of blood T cell repertoires in COVID-19. Study information: Sample material is recorded as cDNA or gDNA derived from T cells, B-cell-depleted T cells, or PBMCs.

Produced via immunoSEQ multiplex PCR; TCRdb's table is partial and in-frame only. The sample contains 260,000 or so clones, over 75% of which appear only once. Trimming left V 8 bases short and J 6 bases short, with 25 bases between. CDR3 length: 17 residues. The specimen was peripheral blood. The V and J genes are TRBV23-1 and TRBJ2-2, with D possibly TRBD2 on 6 matching bases. TRBV23-1 is classed as an ORF, of uncertain function. This clonotype was obtained from a human donor in a cohort sampled during active COVID-19. CDR3 sequence (DNA): TGCGCCAGCTCTACGAAAGGAGGGCCCCGCGGAGCCGGGGAGCTGTTTTTT. Residues: CASSTKGGPRGAGELFF.